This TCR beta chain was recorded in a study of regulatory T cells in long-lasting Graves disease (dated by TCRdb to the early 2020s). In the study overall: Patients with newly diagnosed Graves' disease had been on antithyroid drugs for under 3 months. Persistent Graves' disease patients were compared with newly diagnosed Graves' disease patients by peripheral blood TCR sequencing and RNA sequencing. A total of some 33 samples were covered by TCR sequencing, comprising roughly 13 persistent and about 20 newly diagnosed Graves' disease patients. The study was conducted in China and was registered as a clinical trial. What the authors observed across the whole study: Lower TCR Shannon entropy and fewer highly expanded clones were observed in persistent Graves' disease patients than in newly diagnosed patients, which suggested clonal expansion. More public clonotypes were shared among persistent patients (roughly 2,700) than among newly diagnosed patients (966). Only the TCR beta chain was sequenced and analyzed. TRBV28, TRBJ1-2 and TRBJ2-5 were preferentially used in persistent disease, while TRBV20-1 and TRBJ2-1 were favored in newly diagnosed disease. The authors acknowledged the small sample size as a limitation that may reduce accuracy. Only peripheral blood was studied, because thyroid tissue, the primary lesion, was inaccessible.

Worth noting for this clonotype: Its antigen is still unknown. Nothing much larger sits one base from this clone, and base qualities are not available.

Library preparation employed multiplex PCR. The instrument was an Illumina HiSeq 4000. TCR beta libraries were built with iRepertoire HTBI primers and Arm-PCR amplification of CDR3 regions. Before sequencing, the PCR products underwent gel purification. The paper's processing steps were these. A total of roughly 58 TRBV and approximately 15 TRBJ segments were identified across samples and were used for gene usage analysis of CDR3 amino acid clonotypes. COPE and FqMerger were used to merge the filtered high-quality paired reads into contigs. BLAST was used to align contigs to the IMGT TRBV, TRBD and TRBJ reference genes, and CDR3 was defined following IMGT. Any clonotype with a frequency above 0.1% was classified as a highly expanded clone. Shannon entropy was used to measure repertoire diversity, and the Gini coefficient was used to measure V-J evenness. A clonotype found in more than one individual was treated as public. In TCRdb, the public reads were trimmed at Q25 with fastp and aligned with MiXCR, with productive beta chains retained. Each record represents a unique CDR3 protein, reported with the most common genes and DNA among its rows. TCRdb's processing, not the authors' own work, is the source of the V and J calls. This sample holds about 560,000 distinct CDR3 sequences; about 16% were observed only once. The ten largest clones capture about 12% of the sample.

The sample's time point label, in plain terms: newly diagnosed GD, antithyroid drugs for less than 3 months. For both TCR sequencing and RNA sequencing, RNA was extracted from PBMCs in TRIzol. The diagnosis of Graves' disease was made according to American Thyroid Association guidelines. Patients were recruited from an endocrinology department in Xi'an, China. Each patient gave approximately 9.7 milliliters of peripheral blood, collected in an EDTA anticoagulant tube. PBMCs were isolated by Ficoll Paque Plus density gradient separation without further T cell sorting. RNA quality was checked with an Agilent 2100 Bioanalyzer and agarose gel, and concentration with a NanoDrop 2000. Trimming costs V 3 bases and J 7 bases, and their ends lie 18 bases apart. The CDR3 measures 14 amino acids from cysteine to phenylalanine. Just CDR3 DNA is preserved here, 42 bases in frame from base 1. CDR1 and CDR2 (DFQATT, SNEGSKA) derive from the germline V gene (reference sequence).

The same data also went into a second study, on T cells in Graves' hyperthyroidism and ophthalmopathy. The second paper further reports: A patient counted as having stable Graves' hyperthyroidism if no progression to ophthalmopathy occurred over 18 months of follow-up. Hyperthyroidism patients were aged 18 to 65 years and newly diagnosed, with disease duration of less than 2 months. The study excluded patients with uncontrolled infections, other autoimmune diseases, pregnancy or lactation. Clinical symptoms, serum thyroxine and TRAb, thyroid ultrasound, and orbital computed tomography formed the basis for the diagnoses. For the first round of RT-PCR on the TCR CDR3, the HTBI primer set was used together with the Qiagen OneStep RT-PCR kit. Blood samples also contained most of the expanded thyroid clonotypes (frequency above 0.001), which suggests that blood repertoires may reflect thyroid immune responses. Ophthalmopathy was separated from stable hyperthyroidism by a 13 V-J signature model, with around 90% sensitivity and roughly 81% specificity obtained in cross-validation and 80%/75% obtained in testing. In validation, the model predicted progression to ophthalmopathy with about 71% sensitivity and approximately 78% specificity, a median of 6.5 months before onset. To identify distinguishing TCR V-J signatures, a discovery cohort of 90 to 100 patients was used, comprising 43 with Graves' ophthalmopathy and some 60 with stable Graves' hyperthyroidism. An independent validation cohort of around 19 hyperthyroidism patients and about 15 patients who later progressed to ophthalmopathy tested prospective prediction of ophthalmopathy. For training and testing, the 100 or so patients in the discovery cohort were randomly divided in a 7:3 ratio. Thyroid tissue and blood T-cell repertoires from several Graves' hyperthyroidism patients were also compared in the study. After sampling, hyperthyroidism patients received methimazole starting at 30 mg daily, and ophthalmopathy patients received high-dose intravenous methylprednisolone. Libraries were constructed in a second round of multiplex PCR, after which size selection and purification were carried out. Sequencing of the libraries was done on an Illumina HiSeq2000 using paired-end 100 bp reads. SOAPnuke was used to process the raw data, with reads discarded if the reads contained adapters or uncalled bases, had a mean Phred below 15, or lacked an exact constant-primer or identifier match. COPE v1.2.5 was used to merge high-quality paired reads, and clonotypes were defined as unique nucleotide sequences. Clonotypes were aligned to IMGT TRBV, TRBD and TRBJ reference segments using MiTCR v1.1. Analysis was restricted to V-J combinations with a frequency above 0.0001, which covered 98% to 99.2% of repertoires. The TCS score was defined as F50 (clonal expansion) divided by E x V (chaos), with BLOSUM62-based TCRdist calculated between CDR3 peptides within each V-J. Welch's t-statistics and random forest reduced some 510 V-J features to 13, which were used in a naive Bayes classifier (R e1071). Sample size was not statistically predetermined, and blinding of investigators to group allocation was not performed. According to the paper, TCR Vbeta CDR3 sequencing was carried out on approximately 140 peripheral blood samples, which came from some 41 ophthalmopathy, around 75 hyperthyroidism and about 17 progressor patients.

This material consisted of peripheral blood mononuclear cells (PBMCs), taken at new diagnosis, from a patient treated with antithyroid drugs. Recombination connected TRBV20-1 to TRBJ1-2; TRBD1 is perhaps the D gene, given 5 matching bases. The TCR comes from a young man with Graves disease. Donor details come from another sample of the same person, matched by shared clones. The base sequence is TGCAGTGCTAGTCTCAACAGTGGGGGAATTGGCTACACCTTC. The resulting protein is CSASLNSGGIGYTF.